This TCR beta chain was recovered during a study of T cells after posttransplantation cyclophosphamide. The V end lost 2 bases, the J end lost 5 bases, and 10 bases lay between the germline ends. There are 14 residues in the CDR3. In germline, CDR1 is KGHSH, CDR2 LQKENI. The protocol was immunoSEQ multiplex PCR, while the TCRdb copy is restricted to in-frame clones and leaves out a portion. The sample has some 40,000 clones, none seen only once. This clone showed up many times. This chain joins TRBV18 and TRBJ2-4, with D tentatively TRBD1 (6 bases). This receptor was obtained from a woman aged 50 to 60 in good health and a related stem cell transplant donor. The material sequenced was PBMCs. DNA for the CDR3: TGTGCCAGCTCACCAACGACAGGCGAAAACATTCAGTACTTC. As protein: CASSPTTGENIQYF. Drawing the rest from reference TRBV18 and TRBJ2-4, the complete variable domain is NAGVMQNPRHLVRRRGQEARLRCSPMKGHSHVYWYRQLPEEGLKFMVYLQKENIIDESGMPKERFSAEFPKEGPSILRIQQVVRGDSAAYFCASSPTTGENIQYFGAGTRLSVL.